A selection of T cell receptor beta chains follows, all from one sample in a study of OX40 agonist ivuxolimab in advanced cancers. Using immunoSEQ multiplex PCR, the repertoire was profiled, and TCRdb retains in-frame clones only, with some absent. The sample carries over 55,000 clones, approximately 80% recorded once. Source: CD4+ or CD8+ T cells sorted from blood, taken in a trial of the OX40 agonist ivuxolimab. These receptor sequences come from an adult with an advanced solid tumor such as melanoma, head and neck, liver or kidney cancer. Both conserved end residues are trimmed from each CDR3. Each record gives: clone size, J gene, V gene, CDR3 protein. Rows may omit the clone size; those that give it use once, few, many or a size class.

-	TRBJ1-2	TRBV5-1	ASSLEGSFNYGYT
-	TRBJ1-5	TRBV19	ASSIAVSNQPQH
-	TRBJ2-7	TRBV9	ASSVGQGEQY
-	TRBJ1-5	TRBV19	ASKGGNQPQH
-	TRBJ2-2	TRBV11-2	ASSLVDTGELF
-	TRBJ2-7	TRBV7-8	ASSFRDRGYEQY
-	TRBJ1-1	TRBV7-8	ASSLAIGTMNTEAF
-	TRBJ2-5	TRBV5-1	ASSNSGYQETQY
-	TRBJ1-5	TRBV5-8	ASSLVGQGGQPQH
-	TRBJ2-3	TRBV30	AWSHGLLTDTQY
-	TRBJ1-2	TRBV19	ASSSGTALIGYT
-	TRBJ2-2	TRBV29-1	SAAVSKNTGELF
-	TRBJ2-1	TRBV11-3	ASSLRGVSYNEQF
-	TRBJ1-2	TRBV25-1	ASSAGNYGYT
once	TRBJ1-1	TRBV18	ASSPRKQEFSLGTEAF
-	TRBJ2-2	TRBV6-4	ASSDSLAGGAGELF
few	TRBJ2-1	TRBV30	AWRGRASGRAEQF
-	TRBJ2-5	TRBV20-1	SAPKETQY
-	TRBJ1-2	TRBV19	ASSIRGGANYGYT
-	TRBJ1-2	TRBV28	ATRGVPYGYT
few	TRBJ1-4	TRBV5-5	ASRSPGATNEKLF
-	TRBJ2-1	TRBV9	ASSVDPSLTGVLNEQF
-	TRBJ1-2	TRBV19	ASSMLRGGNYGYT
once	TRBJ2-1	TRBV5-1	ASSSGGAAYNEQF
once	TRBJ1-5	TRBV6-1	ASSAAFDQPQH